At least ten counts were recorded for the clone carrying this TCR beta chain. Its specificity is unknown. Germline V CDR1 and CDR2: LGHDT, YNNKEL (reference sequence). The CDR3 has 13 amino acids. V was cut by 1 base and J by 6 bases, with 9 bases left in between. The data originate from a study of regulatory T cells in long-lasting Graves disease. Time point of the sample: newly diagnosed GD, antithyroid drugs for less than 3 months. PBMCs were the source of the RNA used for TCR sequencing. Relying on iRepertoire HTBI primers and Arm-PCR of CDR3 regions, the team built TCR beta libraries. TCRdb ran MiXCR on the multiplex PCR reads and lists one entry per CDR3 protein. The sample shows about 420,000 distinct CDR3 sequences, about a sixth of them seen only once. Notes on the study in general: With under 3,500 shared public clonotypes, persistent patients exceeded new patients, who shared over 850.

These records were also assigned to another study, of T cells in Graves' hyperthyroidism and ophthalmopathy. That investigation notes: Most thyroid clonotypes expanded above 0.001 were also detected in blood. In the analysis, a 13 V-J model separated ophthalmopathy from stable hyperthyroidism.

The sequencing here drew on peripheral blood mononuclear cells (PBMCs), taken at new diagnosis, from a patient treated with antithyroid drugs. This receptor was identified in a woman between 18 and 30 years old with Graves disease. The chain recombines TRBV3-1 with TRBJ1-1; D unresolved. The CDR3 sequence: CASSQGGRPEAFF. CDR3 in DNA: TGTGCCAGCAGCCAAGGCGGGAGGCCTGAAGCTTTCTTT.